The present entry profiles one TCR beta chain with its context. The antigen is undetermined. Clones were read by immunoSEQ multiplex PCR, and TCRdb kept only the in-frame ones, dropping some. This table holds around 150,000 clones, 88% found once. These data are taken from a study of cytomegalovirus exposure and HLA in healthy donors. Regarding the study as a whole: While the bulk of TCR sequences proved rare, some public TCRs turned up in many donors. Specificity of a few CMV-associated chains for CMV antigens was verified in vitro. According to the study, around 150 TCR beta chains were cytomegalovirus-associated.

This receptor was obtained from a man aged 18 to 30 in good health and CMV-seronegative. Sequencing was carried out using PBMCs.

The chain's CDR3 is CASSPGTFETQYF. The CDR3 DNA is TGTGCCAGCAGCCCCGGGACTTTTGAGACCCAGTACTTC. The chain uses TRBV6-5 and TRBJ2-5; tentatively, D is TRBD2 (6 bases). The V end lost 6 bases, the J end lost 5 bases, and 13 bases lay between the germline ends. The CDR3 has 13 residues. The V gene's germline CDR1 is MNHEY and CDR2 SVGAGI.